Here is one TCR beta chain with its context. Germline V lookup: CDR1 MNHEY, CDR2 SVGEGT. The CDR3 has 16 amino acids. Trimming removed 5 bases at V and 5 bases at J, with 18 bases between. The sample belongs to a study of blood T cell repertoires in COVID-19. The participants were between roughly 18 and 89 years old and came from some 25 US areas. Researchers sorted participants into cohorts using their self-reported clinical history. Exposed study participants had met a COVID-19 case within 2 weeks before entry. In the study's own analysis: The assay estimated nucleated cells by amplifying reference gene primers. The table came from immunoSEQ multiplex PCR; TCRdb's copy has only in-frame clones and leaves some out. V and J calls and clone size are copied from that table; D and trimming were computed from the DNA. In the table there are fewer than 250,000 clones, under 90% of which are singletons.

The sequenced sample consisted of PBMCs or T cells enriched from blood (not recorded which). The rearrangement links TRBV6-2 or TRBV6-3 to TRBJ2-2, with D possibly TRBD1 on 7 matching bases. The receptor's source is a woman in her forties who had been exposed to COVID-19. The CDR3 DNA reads TGTGCCAGCAGTGTCCGGGACAGTGGGAGGACCGGGGAGCTGTTTTTT. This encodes CASSVRDSGRTGELFF.